Below, 5 T cell receptor beta chains from the same sample are listed, as sequenced in a study of regulatory T cells in long-lasting Graves disease (dated by TCRdb to the early 2020s). Preparation of the library involved multiplex PCR. These reads were obtained on an Illumina HiSeq 4000. To build TCR beta libraries, CDR3 regions were amplified by Arm-PCR using iRepertoire HTBI primers. In TCRdb, the public reads were trimmed at Q25 with fastp and aligned with MiXCR, with productive beta chains retained. Rows with one shared CDR3 protein collapse into an entry with the most common genes and DNA. For this sample there are 420,000 or so distinct CDR3 sequences; about a sixth appear just once. Around a quarter of the sample is taken by the ten largest. This specimen's time point label, interpreted: newly diagnosed GD, antithyroid drugs for less than 3 months. RNA was extracted from PBMCs in TRIzol for both TCR sequencing and RNA sequencing.

These same records also appear under a second study, on T cells in Graves' hyperthyroidism and ophthalmopathy.

The sample was peripheral blood mononuclear cells (PBMCs), taken at new diagnosis, from a patient treated with antithyroid drugs. Source of these receptors: a woman aged 18-29 years with Graves disease. Donor details come from another sample of the same person, matched by shared clones.

This clonotype was detected a few times. This chain uses TRBV7-2 with TRBJ2-7, with D possibly being TRBD1 (6 bases). The V gene lost 1 base and the J gene lost 1 base, with 14 bases spanning the gap. The CDR3 is made up of 16 amino acids. The germline V gene encodes CDR1 SGHTA and CDR2 FQGNSA. The CDR3 DNA is TGTGCCAGCAGCTTAGAGGGGACATCTTTGTCCTACGAGCAGTACTTC. Its protein is CASSLEGTSLSYEQYF. Looking up the rest from reference TRBV7-2 and TRBJ2-7 gives the full variable domain: GAGVSQSPSNKVTEKGKDVELRCDPISGHTALYWYRQSLGQGLEFLIYFQGNSAPDKSGLPSDRFSAERTGGSVSTLTIQRTQQEDSAVYLCASSLEGTSLSYEQYFGPGTRLTVT.

This clonotype appeared many times. The genes are TRBV28 and TRBJ2-3; 8 nucleotides match TRBD2. J gave up 2 bases and V 2 bases, and 6 bases lay outside the gene matches. Germline-derived CDR1 and CDR2 are MDHEN and SYDVKM. This CDR3 contains 16 residues. CDR3 nucleotides: TGTGCCAGCAGTTTAAGCGGGGGATTCCCCACAGATACGCAGTATTTT. Translating gives CASSLSGGFPTDTQYF.

This clonotype was seen repeatedly, ten times or more. The chain has TRBV28 and TRBJ2-5, with 8 bases identical to TRBD2. Losses at the gene ends were 4 bases for V and 3 bases for J; bases not matched to a gene: 7. The germline CDR1 and CDR2 sequences are MDHEN and SYDVKM. CDR3 length: 15 amino acids. The CDR3 DNA follows: TGTGCCAGCAGTTCCCTTGGAGCGGGAGAAGAGACCCAGTACTTC. Protein sequence: CASSSLGAGEETQYF.

The CDR3 coding sequence is TGCAGCGCTTCGGGACTAGCGGGAGGAGAGACCCAGTACTTC. Its protein is CSASGLAGGETQYF. The chain recombines TRBV29-1 with TRBJ2-5; 15 bases fit TRBD2. This CDR3 spans 14 amino acids. The V gene end was trimmed by 7 bases and the J gene end by 4 bases; junction bases not matched to a gene: 4. Germline V gene lookup returns CDR1 SQVTM and CDR2 ANQGSEA.

This clonotype has more than one count but fewer than ten. CDR3 protein: CAREIQPGATQYF. The CDR3, as DNA: TGTGCCCGAGAAATACAGCCTGGAGCTACGCAGTATTTT. The rearrangement joins TRBV30 to TRBJ2-3, with no clear D. The CDR3 covers 13 residues. V shed 8 bases and J shed 8 bases, with 20 bases lying between them. The germline V gene has CDR1 GTSNPN and CDR2 SVGIG (reference sequence).